The source of this TCR beta chain is a study of control samples from healthy donors and cancer patients. Libraries were prepared by immunoSEQ multiplex PCR; TCRdb keeps only in-frame clonotypes and omits some of them. The data show 150,000 or so clones, roughly 95% seen once. The clonotype comes from a woman aged 55-69 years in good health. The specimen was blood.

CDR3 sequence (DNA): TGTGCCAGCAGCGTAGGATCGACAGGGACCCACGAGCAGTACTTC. It yields the protein CASSVGSTGTHEQYF. The chain is built from TRBV9 and TRBJ2-7; 7 bases match TRBD1. This CDR3 contains 15 residues. CDR1 and CDR2 from the germline V gene are SGDLS and YYNGEE. The junction had 8 bases not matched to a gene; V was cut back by 0 bases and J by 5 bases.